One sample yielded the 25 T cell receptor beta chains listed below, sequenced in a study of Tregs in tolerant kidney transplant recipients. Method: immunoSEQ multiplex PCR; TCRdb's copy keeps in-frame clones and lacks some. The data contain around 77,000 clones, roughly 98% of them singletons. Here the sequenced sample was CD4+ T cells from blood, taken before the transplant. The receptor set was obtained from a human donor who received a combined kidney and bone marrow transplant.

The chain links TRBV19 to TRBJ2-7, with 8 positions matching TRBD2. Germline values: CDR1 LNHDA, CDR2 SQIVND (reference sequence). Trimming cost V 7 bases and J 5 bases; bases outside gene matches: 22. The CDR3 loop spans 18 amino acids. The CDR3 reads CASTTPRERELVRNEQYF. In nucleotides, the CDR3 is TGTGCCAGTACGACCCCCCGTGAGCGGGAGTTAGTCAGGAACGAGCAGTACTTC.

The gene calls are TRBV2 and TRBJ1-6, with 7 bases aligning to TRBD1. The CDR3 has 15 amino acids. The germline V gene has CDR1 SNHLY and CDR2 FYNNEI. The junction had 7 bases not matched to a gene; V was cut back by 0 bases and J by 11 bases. CDR3 sequence: CASSEARGQKTPLHF. The CDR3 bases are TGTGCCAGCAGTGAAGCGAGGGGACAGAAAACACCCCTCCACTTT. Supplemented by reference TRBV2 and TRBJ1-6, the full variable domain reads EPEVTQTPSHQVTQMGQEVILRCVPISNHLYFYWYRQILGQKVEFLVSFYNNEISEKSEIFDDQFSVERPDGSNFTLKIRSTKLEDSAMYFCASSEARGQKTPLHFGNGTRLTVT.

The chain carries TRBV28 and TRBJ1-6, with 7 bases lining up with TRBD1. J was trimmed by 9 bases and V by 5 bases; bases with no gene match: 13. The CDR3 sequence is 16 residues long. Germline assignment: CDR1 MDHEN and CDR2 SYDVKM. CDR3 in DNA: TGTGCCAGCAGTCTACAGGGGAAGCTCTCTCGTTCACCCCTCCACTTT. Its translation: CASSLQGKLSRSPLHF.

This rearrangement joins TRBV7-2 to TRBJ1-1; 9 bases map to TRBD1. The ends lost 1 base at V and 0 bases at J; junction bases unmatched: 6. The CDR3 contains 17 residues. The germline V gene encodes CDR1 SGHTA and CDR2 FQGNSA. In DNA, the CDR3 is TGTGCCAGCAGCTTAGTTGGGACAGGGCTAATGAACACTGAAGCTTTCTTT. The encoded protein is CASSLVGTGLMNTEAFF. The variable domain in full, completed from reference TRBV7-2 and TRBJ1-1, reads GAGVSQSPSNKVTEKGKDVELRCDPISGHTALYWYRQSLGQGLEFLIYFQGNSAPDKSGLPSDRFSAERTGGSVSTLTIQRTQQEDSAVYLCASSLVGTGLMNTEAFFGQGTRLTVV.

The chain combines TRBV6-1 with TRBJ2-7; 7 bases align to TRBD1. Germline assignment: CDR1 MNHNS and CDR2 SASEGT. Trimming removed 8 bases from V and 3 bases from J; junction bases left unmatched: 4. The CDR3 sequence is 12 residues long. The CDR3 sequence is CASGRGHYEQYF. CDR3 in DNA: TGTGCCAGCGGTAGGGGGCACTACGAGCAGTACTTC.

This clone was counted once. The J gene is TRBJ1-3, the V gene TRBV30; 9 bases are a match to TRBD1. The CDR3 loop spans 15 amino acids. Germline CDR1 is GTSNPN and CDR2 is SVGIG (reference sequence). This CDR3 reads CASGTGRLSGNTIYF. The DNA for the CDR3 is TGTGCTTCGGGGACAGGGCGCCTCTCTGGAAACACCATATATTTT.

This clone is a singleton in its sample. The chain has TRBV9 and TRBJ2-3, with D unclear. The V and J ends lost 0 bases and 4 bases respectively, with 12 bases between them. CDR1 and CDR2 from the germline V gene are SGDLS and YYNGEE. The CDR3 has 15 amino acids. In DNA form, the CDR3 reads TGTGCCAGCAGCGTAGTTGAGGATCCGGCAGATACGCAGTATTTT. Protein product: CASSVVEDPADTQYF.

V is TRBV1 and J is TRBJ2-1; the D call in the table, TRBD2, was not verified against the DNA. TRBV1 is deemed a pseudogene. The CDR3 extends over 13 amino acids. The CDR3 nucleotides read TGCACCAGCCCCGGGGGGCCCCACAATGAGCAGTTCTTC. Protein: CTSPGGPHNEQFF.

The chain is built from TRBV4-2 and TRBJ2-3; 7 nucleotides align to TRBD1. The CDR3 runs to 14 residues. Germline CDR1 and CDR2: LGHNA and YNFKEQ. Trimming at V came to 8 bases and at J to 6 bases, leaving 11 bases not matched to a gene. The DNA for the CDR3 is TGTGCCAGCGGTGCCGGGACAGATTACGATACGCAGTATTTT. Its protein is CASGAGTDYDTQYF.

The chain has TRBV19 and TRBJ2-6, with D unresolved. Trimming took 5 bases from V and 4 from J, leaving 15 bases between them. From germline, CDR1 is LNHDA and CDR2 SQIVND (reference sequence). The CDR3 runs 16 residues. CDR3 region: CASSGPNPTGANVLTF. The CDR3 region has the DNA TGTGCCAGTAGTGGGCCTAACCCGACCGGGGCCAACGTCCTGACTTTC.

The chain couples TRBV4-3 to TRBJ2-1; D is unclear. This CDR3 is built from 13 residues. The V end lost 3 bases, the J end lost 5 bases, and 8 bases lay between the germline ends. The germline CDR1 and CDR2 sequences are LGHNA and YSLEER. CDR3 sequence: CASSQGRDNEQFF. Here the CDR3 DNA reads TGCGCCAGCAGCCAGGGTCGGGACAATGAGCAGTTCTTC.

This clone was counted a single time. The V call is TRBV19, the J call TRBJ2-1; 14 nucleotides align to TRBD2. The CDR3 extends over 16 amino acids. CDR1 is LNHDA, CDR2 SQIVND, per germline (reference sequence). J gave up 4 bases and V 3 bases, and 2 bases lay outside the gene matches. The CDR3 is CASSIRLAGGYNEQFF. For the CDR3, the DNA is TGTGCCAGTAGTATTAGACTAGCGGGGGGGTACAATGAGCAGTTCTTC.

This clone was picked up one time. The chain employs TRBV7-6 and TRBJ1-2, with D perhaps matching TRBD1 (5 bases). The V and J ends lost 4 bases and 4 bases respectively, with 13 bases between them. The CDR3 loop spans 14 amino acids. Germline CDR1 is SGHVS and CDR2 is FNYEAQ. CDR3 protein: CASSYEGRGYGYTF. For the CDR3, the DNA is TGTGCCAGCAGCTATGAGGGGAGGGGCTATGGCTACACCTTC.

The CDR3 bases are TGCAGCGTCTCGGTAGGAAACACCATATATTTT. Its protein product is CSVSVGNTIYF. V usage is TRBV29-1 and J usage is TRBJ1-3; D is uncertain. Deletions cut 6 bases from V and 4 bases from J, with 7 bases between. Looked up from germline, CDR1 is SQVTM and CDR2 is ANQGSEA. This CDR3 has 11 amino acids.

The genes are TRBV5-4 and TRBJ2-5, with D unclear. The CDR3 sequence is 11 residues long. The germline V gene encodes CDR1 SGHNT and CDR2 YYREEE (reference sequence). V lost 1 base to trimming and J lost 5 bases, with 3 bases between them. Here the CDR3 reads CASSLLETQYF. In DNA, the CDR3 is TGTGCCAGCAGCTTGCTTGAGACCCAGTACTTC.

This sequence joins TRBV7-2 and TRBJ2-7; 8 nucleotides agree with TRBD2. The V gene end was trimmed by 4 bases and the J gene end by 3 bases; junction bases not matched to a gene: 11. Germline V gene sequence: CDR1 SGHTA, CDR2 FQGNSA. The CDR3 consists of 16 residues. The CDR3 region is CASSSALGTSVYEQYF. CDR3 sequence (DNA): TGTGCCAGCAGCTCGGCCCTAGGGACTAGTGTCTACGAGCAGTACTTC.

The chain uses TRBV6-5 and TRBJ1-2; 8 nucleotides match TRBD1. CDR1 MNHEY and CDR2 SVGAGI come from the germline V gene. This CDR3 is built from 13 residues. After removal of 3 bases from V and 4 bases from J, the junction contained 1 base not matched to a gene. The CDR3 spells CASSYQGAYGYTF. CDR3 DNA sequence: TGTGCCAGCAGTTATCAGGGGGCCTATGGCTACACCTTC.

Only one count was recorded for this clone. The gene calls are TRBV5-4 and TRBJ2-5; TRBD2 agrees at 8 bases. The CDR3 extends over 15 amino acids. CDR1 is SGHNT and CDR2 is YYREEE in the germline V gene (reference sequence). V gave up 2 bases and J gave up 5 bases; unmatched junction bases: 8. The CDR3: CASSFERENGETQYF. CDR3 in DNA: TGTGCCAGCAGCTTTGAGCGGGAGAACGGGGAGACCCAGTACTTC.

The chain uses TRBV30 and TRBJ2-7; maybe TRBD1 (6 bases). Looked up from germline, CDR1 is GTSNPN and CDR2 is SVGIG (reference sequence). Trimming took off 3 bases at V and 6 bases at J, with 18 bases between the two ends. This CDR3 is built from 14 residues. CDR3 residues: CAWSAEWGLGEQYF. In DNA, the CDR3 is TGTGCCTGGAGCGCAGAATGGGGGCTAGGCGAGCAGTACTTC.

The chain is built from TRBV7-8 and TRBJ1-5, with D unresolved. The CDR3 runs 12 residues. Germline V gene data show CDR1 as SGHVS and CDR2 as FQNEAQ. The V and J ends lost 0 bases and 9 bases respectively, with 6 bases between them. CDR3 in amino acids: CASSLARGPQHF. CDR3 nucleotides: TGTGCCAGCAGCTTAGCTCGAGGGCCCCAGCATTTT.

The chain couples TRBV11-2 to TRBJ1-3, with 7 bases matching TRBD1. The length of the CDR3 is 16 residues. V was pared by 6 bases and J by 0 bases, with 8 bases of the junction left unmatched. Germline lookup yields CDR1 SGHAT and CDR2 FQNNGV. This CDR3 is CASRPTGSGSGNTIYF. The DNA for the CDR3 is TGTGCCAGCAGGCCGACAGGGTCTGGCTCTGGAAACACCATATATTTT.

This chain connects TRBV10-3 to TRBJ1-2; D perhaps matches TRBD1 (6 bases). Trimming took off 6 bases at V and 6 bases at J, with 11 bases between the two ends. Germline values: CDR1 ENHRY, CDR2 SYGVKD. The CDR3 loop spans 12 amino acids. Here the CDR3 reads CAIRGGGDGYTF. CDR3 DNA: TGTGCCATCAGGGGAGGGGGGGATGGCTACACCTTC.

This clone was seen a single time. V gene TRBV2 combines with J gene TRBJ2-7; D is possibly TRBD2 (5 bases). The V and J ends lost 4 bases and 5 bases respectively, with 12 bases between them. This CDR3 is built from 13 residues. The germline V gene has CDR1 SNHLY and CDR2 FYNNEI. The DNA of the CDR3 is TGTGCCAGCAGTGGCCGGGAAGCGAACGAGCAGTACTTC. Protein product: CASSGREANEQYF.

The chain combines TRBV9 with TRBJ1-5, with D maybe TRBD1 (6 bases). This CDR3 region has 15 residues. Per germline, CDR1 SGDLS and CDR2 YYNGEE. Trimming left V 4 bases short and J 2 bases short, with 13 bases between. This CDR3 reads CASSPRGSGNQPQHF. The CDR3 DNA reads as TGTGCCAGCAGCCCAAGGGGGTCCGGCAATCAGCCCCAGCATTTT.

The chain couples TRBV6-1 to TRBJ1-5; D unresolved. Germline V gene sequence: CDR1 MNHNS, CDR2 SASEGT. The CDR3 is 17 amino acids. Trimming cost V 0 bases and J 0 bases, with 12 bases left between them. The CDR3 spells CASSEALRDYSNQPQHF. CDR3 DNA sequence: TGTGCCAGCAGTGAAGCGCTTCGAGATTATAGCAATCAGCCCCAGCATTTT.